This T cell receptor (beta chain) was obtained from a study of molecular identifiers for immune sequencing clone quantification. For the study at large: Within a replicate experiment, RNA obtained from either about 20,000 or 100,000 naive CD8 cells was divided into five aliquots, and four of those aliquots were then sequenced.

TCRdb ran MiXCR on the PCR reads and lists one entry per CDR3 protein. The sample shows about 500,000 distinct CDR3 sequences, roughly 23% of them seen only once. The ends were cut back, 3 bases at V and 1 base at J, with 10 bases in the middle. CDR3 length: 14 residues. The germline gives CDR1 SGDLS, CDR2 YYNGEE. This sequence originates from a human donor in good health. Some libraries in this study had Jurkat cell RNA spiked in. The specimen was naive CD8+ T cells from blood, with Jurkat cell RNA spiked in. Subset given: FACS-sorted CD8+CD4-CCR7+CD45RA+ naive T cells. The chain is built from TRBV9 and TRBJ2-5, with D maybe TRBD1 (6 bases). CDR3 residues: CASSAQGAQETQYF. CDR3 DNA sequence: TGTGCCAGCAGCGCACAGGGTGCCCAAGAGACCCAGTACTTC.